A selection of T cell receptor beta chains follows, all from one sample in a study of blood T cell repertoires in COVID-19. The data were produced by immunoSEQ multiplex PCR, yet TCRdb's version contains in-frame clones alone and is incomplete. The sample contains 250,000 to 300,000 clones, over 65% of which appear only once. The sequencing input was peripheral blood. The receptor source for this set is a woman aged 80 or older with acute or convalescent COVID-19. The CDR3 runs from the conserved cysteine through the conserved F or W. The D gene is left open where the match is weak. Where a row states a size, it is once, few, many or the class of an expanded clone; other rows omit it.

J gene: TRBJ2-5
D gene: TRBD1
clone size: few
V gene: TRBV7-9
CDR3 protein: CASSLTGEETQYF
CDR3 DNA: TGTGCCAGCAGCCTTACAGGGGAAGAGACCCAGTACTTC

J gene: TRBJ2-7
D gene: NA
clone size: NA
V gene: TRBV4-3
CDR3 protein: CASSQGTGVSSYEQYF
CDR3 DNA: TGCGCCAGCAGCCAAGGAACGGGGGTGAGCTCCTACGAGCAGTACTTC

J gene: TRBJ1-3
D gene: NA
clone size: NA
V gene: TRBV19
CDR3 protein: CASSINPSGVSGNTIYF
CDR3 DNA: TGTGCCAGTAGTATTAATCCCTCCGGGGTCTCTGGAAACACCATATATTTT

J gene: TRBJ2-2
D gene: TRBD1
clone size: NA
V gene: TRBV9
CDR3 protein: CASSGQGAGELFF
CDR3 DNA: TGTGCCAGCAGCGGACAGGGGGCCGGGGAGCTGTTTTTT

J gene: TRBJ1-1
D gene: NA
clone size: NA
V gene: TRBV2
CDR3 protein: CASTRDSSTEAFF
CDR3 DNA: TGTGCCAGCACCAGGGATTCGAGCACTGAAGCTTTCTTT

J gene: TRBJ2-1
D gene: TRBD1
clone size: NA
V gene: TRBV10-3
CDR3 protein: CAISEQDRAFTNEQFF
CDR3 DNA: TGTGCCATCAGTGAGCAGGACAGGGCCTTCACCAATGAGCAGTTCTTC

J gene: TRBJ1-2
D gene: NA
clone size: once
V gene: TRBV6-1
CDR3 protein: CASSELSGGYTF
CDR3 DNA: TGTGCCAGCAGTGAATTGTCAGGTGGCTACACCTTC

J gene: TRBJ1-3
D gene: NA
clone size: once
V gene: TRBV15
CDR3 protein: CATSRDHSSGNTIYF
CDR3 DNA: TGTGCCACCAGCAGAGATCATAGCTCTGGAAACACCATATATTTT

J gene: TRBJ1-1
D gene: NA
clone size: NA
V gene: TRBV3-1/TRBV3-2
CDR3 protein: CASSQLVGTEAFF
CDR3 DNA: TGTGCCAGCAGCCAACTAGTCGGGACTGAAGCTTTCTTT

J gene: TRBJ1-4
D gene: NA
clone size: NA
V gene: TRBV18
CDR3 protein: CASSQGTNEKLFF
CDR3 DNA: TGTGCCAGCTCACAGGGGACTAATGAAAAACTGTTTTTT

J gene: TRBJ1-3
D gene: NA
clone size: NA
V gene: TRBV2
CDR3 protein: CASSSRKGYTIYF
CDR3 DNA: TGTGCCAGCAGTTCTCGAAAGGGGTACACCATATATTTT

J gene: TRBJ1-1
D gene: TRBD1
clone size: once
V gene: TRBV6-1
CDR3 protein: CASSEEGARYTEAFF
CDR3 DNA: TGTGCCAGCAGTGAAGAGGGGGCGCGCTACACTGAAGCTTTCTTT

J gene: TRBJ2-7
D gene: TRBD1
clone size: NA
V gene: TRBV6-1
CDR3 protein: CASSENFGQGGLVSYEQYF
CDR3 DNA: TGTGCCAGCAGTGAAAATTTTGGACAGGGGGGTCTAGTGTCCTACGAGCAGTACTTC

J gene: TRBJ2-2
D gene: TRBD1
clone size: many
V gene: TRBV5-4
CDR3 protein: CASSLGAGTDTGELFF
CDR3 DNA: TGTGCCAGCAGCTTGGGGGCCGGGACAGACACCGGGGAGCTGTTTTTT

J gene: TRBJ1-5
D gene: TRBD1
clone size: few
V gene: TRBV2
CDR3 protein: CASSGQGGNQPQHF
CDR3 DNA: TGTGCCAGCAGTGGACAGGGGGGCAATCAGCCCCAGCATTTT

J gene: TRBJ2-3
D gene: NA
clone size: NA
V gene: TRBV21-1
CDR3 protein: CASGTGGLSTDTQYF
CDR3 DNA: TGTGCCAGCGGGACAGGGGGCTTGAGTACAGATACGCAGTATTTT

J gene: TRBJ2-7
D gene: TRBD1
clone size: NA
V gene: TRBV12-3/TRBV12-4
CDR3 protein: CASSATGIYEQYF
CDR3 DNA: TGTGCCAGCAGTGCGACAGGGATCTACGAGCAGTACTTC

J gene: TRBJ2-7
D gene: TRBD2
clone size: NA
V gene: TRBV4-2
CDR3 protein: CASSQDPAASGGYEQYF
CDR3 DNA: TGTGCCAGCAGCCAAGATCCGGCGGCTAGCGGGGGATACGAGCAGTACTTC

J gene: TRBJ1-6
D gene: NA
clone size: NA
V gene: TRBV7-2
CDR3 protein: CASSLGRGGNSPLHF
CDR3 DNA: TGTGCCAGCAGCTTAGGGAGGGGAGGTAATTCACCCCTCCACTTT

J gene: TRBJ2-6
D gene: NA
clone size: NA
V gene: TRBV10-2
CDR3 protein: CASSDRGPGANVLTF
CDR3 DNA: TGCGCCAGCAGTGACCGGGGTCCTGGGGCCAACGTCCTGACTTTC

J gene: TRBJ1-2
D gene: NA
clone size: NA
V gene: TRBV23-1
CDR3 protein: CASSQSAAFYGYTF
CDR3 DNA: TGCGCCAGCAGTCAATCGGCGGCCTTCTATGGCTACACCTTC

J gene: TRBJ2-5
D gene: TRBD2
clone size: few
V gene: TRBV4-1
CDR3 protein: CASSQLTSGRGTQYF
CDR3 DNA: TGCGCCAGCAGCCAACTTACTAGCGGGAGAGGGACCCAGTACTTC

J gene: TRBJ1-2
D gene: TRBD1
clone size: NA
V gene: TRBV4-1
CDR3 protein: CASSLDTGGHYGYTF
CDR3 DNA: TGCGCCAGCAGCCTGGATACAGGGGGCCACTATGGCTACACCTTC

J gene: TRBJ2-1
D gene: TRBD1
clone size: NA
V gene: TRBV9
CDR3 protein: CASTRGDRDLTEQFF
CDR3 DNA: TGTGCCAGCACCAGGGGGGACAGGGACCTTACTGAGCAGTTCTTC

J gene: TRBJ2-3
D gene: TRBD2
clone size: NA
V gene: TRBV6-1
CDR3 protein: CASSEVRTSGRVTDTQYF
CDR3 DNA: TGTGCCAGCAGTGAAGTCAGGACTAGCGGGAGAGTCACAGATACGCAGTATTTT

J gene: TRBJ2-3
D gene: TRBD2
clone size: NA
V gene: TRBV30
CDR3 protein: CAWATSGVRDTQYF
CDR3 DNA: TGTGCCTGGGCCACTAGCGGGGTGCGAGATACGCAGTATTTT

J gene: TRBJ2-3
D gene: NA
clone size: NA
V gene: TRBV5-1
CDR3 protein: CASTTSRPGDTQYF
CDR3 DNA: TGCGCCAGCACTACCTCACGTCCGGGGGATACGCAGTATTTT

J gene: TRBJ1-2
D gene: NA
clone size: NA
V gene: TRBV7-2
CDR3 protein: CASSPGQNYGYTF
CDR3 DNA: TGTGCCAGCAGCCCCGGACAAAACTATGGCTACACCTTC

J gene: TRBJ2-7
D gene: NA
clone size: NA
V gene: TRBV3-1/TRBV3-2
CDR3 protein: CASSQFGAGPFSYEQYF
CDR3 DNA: TGTGCCAGCAGCCAATTCGGCGCGGGCCCCTTCTCCTACGAGCAGTACTTC

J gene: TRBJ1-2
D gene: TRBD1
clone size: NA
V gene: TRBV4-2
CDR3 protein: CASSPSDRDRLYGYTF
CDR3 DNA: TGTGCCAGCAGCCCATCGGACCGGGACAGACTTTATGGCTACACCTTC

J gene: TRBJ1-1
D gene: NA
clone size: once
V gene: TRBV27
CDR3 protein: CASSAGTKGDSEAFF
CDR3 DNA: TGTGCCAGCAGTGCGGGGACTAAAGGGGACTCTGAAGCTTTCTTT

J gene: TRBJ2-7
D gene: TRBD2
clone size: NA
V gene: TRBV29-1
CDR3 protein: CSAKPHVSGSGSAYEQYF
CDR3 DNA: TGCAGCGCCAAACCCCATGTTAGTGGTAGCGGGAGTGCTTACGAGCAGTACTTC

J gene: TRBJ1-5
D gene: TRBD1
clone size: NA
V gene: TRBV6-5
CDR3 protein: CASSPRQGRQPQHF
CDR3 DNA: TGTGCCAGCAGTCCCCGACAGGGCCGTCAGCCCCAGCATTTT

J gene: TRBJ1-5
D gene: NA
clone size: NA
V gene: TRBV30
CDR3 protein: CAWSVRVDQPQHF
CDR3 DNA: TGTGCCTGGAGTGTACGCGTCGATCAGCCCCAGCATTTT

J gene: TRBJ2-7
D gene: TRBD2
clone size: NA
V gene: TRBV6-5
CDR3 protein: CASMHLAGSYEQYF
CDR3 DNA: TGTGCCAGCATGCACCTAGCGGGGTCCTACGAGCAGTACTTC

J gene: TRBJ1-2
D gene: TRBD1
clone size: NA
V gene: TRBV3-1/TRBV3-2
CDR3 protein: CASSQVEGAGGYTF
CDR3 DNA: TGTGCCAGCAGCCAAGTGGAGGGGGCTGGGGGCTACACCTTC

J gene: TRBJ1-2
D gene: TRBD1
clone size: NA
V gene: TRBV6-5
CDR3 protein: CASRREDRGRGGYTF
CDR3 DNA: TGTGCCAGCAGACGGGAGGACAGGGGGCGCGGTGGCTACACCTTC

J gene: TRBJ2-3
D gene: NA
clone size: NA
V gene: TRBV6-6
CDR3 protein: CASSLSRTDTQYF
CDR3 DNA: TGTGCCAGCAGCCTATCACGCACAGATACGCAGTATTTT

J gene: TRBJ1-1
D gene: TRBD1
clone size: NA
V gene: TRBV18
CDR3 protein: CASSRTGSLNTEAFF
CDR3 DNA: TGTGCCAGCTCACGGACAGGGAGCTTAAACACTGAAGCTTTCTTT

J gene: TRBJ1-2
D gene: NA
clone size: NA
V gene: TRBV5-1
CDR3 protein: CASSNQHVAGYTF
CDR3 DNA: TGCGCCAGCAGTAACCAACACGTGGCAGGCTACACCTTC

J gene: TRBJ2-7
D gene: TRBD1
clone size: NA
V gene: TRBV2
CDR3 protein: CASSGGTGRREQYF
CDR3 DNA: TGTGCCAGCAGTGGAGGGACAGGGAGACGGGAGCAGTACTTC

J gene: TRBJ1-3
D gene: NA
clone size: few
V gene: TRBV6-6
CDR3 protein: CASQIGGNSGNTIYF
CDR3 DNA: TGTGCCAGTCAGATTGGCGGGAACTCTGGAAACACCATATATTTT

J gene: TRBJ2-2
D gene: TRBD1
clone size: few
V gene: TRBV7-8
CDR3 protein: CASSLQGGAGELFF
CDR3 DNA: TGTGCCAGCAGCCTACAGGGGGGAGCCGGGGAGCTGTTTTTT

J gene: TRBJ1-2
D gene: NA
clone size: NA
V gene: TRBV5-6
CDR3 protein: CASSSTFWSEDGYTF
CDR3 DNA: TGTGCCAGCAGCTCTACCTTCTGGAGTGAGGATGGCTACACCTTC

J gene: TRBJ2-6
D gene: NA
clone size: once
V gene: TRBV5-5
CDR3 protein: CASSPSLSANVLTF
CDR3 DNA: TGTGCCAGCAGCCCTTCCCTATCGGCCAACGTCCTGACTTTC

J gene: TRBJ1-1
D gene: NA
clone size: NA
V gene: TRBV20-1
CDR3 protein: CSASPSNTEAFF
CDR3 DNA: TGCAGTGCTAGTCCGTCGAACACTGAAGCTTTCTTT

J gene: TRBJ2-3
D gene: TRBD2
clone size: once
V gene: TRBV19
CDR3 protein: CATRLAGATDTQYF
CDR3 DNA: TGTGCCACAAGACTAGCGGGAGCCACAGATACGCAGTATTTT

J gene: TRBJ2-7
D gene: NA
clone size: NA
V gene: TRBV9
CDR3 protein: CASSVGFESSYEQYF
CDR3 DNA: TGTGCCAGCAGCGTAGGTTTCGAGAGCTCCTACGAGCAGTACTTC

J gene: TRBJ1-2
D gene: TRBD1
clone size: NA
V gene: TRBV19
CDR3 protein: CASEDRASGNYGYTF
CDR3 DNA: TGTGCCAGTGAGGACAGGGCGAGTGGTAACTATGGCTACACCTTC

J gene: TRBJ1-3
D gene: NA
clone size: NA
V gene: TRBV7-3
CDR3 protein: CASSLGASGNTIYF
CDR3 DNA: TGTGCCAGCAGCTTAGGGGCCTCTGGAAACACCATATATTTT

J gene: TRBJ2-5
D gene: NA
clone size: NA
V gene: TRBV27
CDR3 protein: CASSPLAGETQYF
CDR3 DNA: TGTGCCAGCAGTCCCCTCGCAGGGGAGACCCAGTACTTC

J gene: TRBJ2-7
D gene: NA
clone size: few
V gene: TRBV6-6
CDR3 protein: CASSYLWGGLEQYF
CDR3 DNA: TGTGCCAGCAGTTACTTGTGGGGGGGCCTCGAGCAGTACTTC